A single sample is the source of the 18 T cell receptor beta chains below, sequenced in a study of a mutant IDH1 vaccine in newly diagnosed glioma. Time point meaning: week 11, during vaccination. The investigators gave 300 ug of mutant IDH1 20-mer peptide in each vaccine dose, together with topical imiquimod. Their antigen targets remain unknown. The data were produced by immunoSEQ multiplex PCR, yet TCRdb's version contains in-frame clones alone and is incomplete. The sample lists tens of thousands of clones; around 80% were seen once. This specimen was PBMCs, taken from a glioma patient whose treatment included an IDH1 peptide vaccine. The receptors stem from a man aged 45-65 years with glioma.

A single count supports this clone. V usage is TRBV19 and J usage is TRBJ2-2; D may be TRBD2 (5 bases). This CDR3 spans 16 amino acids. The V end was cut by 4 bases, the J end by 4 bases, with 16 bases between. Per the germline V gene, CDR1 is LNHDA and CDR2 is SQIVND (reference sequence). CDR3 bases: TGTGCCAGTAGTACCCTCTGGCGGGTAGGCACCGGGGAGCTGTTTTTT. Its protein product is CASSTLWRVGTGELFF.

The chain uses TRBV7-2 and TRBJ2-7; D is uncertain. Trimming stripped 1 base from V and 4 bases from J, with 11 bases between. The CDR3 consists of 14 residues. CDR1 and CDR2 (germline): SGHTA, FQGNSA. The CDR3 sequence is CASSLGVQFYEQYF. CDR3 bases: TGTGCCAGCAGCTTAGGCGTACAATTTTACGAGCAGTACTTC.

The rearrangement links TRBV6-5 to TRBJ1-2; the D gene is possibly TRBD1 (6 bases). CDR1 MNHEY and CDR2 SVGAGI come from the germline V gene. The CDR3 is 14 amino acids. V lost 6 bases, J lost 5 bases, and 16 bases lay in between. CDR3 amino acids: CASSLSGTSYGYTF. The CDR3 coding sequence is TGTGCCAGCAGCCTAAGCGGGACATCGTATGGCTACACCTTC.

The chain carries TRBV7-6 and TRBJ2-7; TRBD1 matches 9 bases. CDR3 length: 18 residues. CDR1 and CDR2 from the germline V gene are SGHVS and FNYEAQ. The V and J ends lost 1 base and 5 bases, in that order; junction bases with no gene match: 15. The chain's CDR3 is CASSLVVPGQGGSDEQYF. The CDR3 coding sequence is TGTGCCAGCAGCTTAGTCGTTCCGGGACAGGGAGGTTCGGACGAGCAGTACTTC.

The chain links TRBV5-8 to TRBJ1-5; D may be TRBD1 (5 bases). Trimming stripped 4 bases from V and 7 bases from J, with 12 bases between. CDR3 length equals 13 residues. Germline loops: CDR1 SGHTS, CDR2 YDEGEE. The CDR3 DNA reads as TGTGCCAGCAGCAAGGGACCTGGGCAGCCCCAGCATTTT. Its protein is CASSKGPGQPQHF. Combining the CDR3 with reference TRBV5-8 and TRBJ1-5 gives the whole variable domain EAGVTQSPTHLIKTRGQQATLRCSPISGHTSVYWYQQALGLGLQFLLWYDEGEERNRGNFPPRFSGRQFPNYSSELNVNALELEDSALYLCASSKGPGQPQHFGDGTRLSIL.

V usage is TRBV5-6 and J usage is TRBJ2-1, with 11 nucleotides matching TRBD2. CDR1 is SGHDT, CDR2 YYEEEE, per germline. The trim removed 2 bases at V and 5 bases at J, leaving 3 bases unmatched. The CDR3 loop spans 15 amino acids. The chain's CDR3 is CASSFRLAGHNEQFF. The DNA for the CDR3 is TGTGCCAGCAGCTTTAGACTAGCGGGGCACAATGAGCAGTTCTTC.

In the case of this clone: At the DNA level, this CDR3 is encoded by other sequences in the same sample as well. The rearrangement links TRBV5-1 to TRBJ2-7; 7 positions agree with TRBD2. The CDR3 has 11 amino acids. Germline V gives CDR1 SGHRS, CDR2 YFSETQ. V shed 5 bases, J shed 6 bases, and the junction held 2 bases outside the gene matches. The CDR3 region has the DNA TGCGCCAGCAGGAGGACTAGCGAGCAGTACTTC. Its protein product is CASRRTSEQYF.

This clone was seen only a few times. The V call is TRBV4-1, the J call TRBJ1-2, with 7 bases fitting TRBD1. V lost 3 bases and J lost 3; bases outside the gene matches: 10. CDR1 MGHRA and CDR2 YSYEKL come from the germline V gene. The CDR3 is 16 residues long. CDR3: CASSQAGTDSYYGYTF. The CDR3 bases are TGCGCCAGCAGCCAGGCCGGGACAGATAGCTACTATGGCTACACCTTC.

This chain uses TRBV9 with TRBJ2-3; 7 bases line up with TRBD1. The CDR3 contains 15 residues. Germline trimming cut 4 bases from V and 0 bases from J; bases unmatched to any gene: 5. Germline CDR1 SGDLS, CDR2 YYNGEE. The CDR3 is CASSPGTASTDTQYF. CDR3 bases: TGTGCCAGCAGCCCCGGGACAGCTAGCACAGATACGCAGTATTTT.

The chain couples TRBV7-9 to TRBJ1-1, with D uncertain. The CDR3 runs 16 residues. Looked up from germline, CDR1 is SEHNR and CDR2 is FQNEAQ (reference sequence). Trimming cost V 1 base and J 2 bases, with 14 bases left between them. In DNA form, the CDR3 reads TGTGCCAGCAGCTTAGGGCAGCCCGGCCCTAACACTGAAGCTTTCTTT. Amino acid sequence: CASSLGQPGPNTEAFF.

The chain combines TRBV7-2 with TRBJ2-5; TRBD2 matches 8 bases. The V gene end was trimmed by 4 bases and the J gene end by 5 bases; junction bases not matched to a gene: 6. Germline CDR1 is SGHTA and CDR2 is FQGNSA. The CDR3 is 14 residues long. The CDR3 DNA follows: TGTGCCAGCAGCTCCGTAGCGGGACCCGAGACCCAGTACTTC. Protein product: CASSSVAGPETQYF.

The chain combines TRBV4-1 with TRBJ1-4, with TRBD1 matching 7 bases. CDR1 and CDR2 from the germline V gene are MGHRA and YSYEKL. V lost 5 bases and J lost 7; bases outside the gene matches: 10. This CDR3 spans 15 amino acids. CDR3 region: CASSYPTGLGEKLFF. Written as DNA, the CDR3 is TGCGCCAGCAGCTACCCGACAGGGCTGGGTGAAAAACTGTTTTTT.

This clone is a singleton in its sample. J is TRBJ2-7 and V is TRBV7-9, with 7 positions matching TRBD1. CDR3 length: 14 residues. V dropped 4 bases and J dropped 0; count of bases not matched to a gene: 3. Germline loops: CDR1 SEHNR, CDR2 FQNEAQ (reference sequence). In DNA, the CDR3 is TGTGCCAGCAGCTACCGGGACAGCTCCTACGAGCAGTACTTC. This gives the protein CASSYRDSSYEQYF. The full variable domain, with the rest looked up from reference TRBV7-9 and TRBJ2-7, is DTGVSQNPRHKITKRGQNVTFRCDPISEHNRLYWYRQTLGQGPEFLTYFQNEAQLEKSRLLSDRFSAERPKGSFSTLEIQRTEQGDSAMYLCASSYRDSSYEQYFGPGTRLTVT.

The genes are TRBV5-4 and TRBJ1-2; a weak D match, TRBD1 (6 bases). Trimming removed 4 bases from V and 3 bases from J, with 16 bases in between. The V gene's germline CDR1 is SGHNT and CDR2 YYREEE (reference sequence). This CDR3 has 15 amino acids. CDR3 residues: CASSLGTGPDYGYTF. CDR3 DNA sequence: TGTGCCAGCAGCCTAGGAACAGGGCCTGACTATGGCTACACCTTC.

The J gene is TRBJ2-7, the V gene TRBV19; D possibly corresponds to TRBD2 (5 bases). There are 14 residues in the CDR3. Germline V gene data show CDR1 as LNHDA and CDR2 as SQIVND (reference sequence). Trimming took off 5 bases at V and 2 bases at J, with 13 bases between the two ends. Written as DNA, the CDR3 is TGTGCCAGTAGTCTCCAGGCGACTACCTACGAGCAGTACTTC. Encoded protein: CASSLQATTYEQYF.

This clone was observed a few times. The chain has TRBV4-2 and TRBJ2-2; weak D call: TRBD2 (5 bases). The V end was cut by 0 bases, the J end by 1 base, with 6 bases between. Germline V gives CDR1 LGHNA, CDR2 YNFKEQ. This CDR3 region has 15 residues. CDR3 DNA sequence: TGTGCCAGCAGCCAAGAGGCGGGGAACACCGGGGAGCTGTTTTTT. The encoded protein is CASSQEAGNTGELFF.

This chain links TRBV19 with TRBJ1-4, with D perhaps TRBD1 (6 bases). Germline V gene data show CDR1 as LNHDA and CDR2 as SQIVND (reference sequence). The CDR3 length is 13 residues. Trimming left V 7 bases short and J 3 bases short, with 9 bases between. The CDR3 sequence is CASTNRANEKLFF. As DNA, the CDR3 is TGTGCCAGTACTAACAGGGCTAATGAAAAACTGTTTTTT.

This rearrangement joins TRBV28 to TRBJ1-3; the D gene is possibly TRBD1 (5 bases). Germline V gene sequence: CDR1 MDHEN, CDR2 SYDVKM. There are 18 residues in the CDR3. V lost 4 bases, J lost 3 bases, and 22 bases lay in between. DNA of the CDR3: TGTGCCAGCAGTTCCCCGAGTAGCTCAGGGCATTTTGGAAACACCATATATTTT. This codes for CASSSPSSSGHFGNTIYF.